This is a list of T cell receptor beta chains from one sample in a study of human T cells and chemical hapten exposure. TCRdb independently ran MiXCR on the RACE reads; one entry per CDR3 protein. Of about 350,000 distinct CDR3 sequences in the sample, about 6.9% were seen once. The sequences come from whole blood, collected in connection with sensitization to the hapten diphenylcyclopropenone (DPC). The receptors were gathered from a woman aged 18 to 35 with alopecia areata. Some clones in this sample may be carry-over from other donors' samples. The CDR3 runs from the conserved cysteine through the conserved F or W. The order of the fields is V gene, clone size, J gene, CDR3 length, D gene, CDR3 DNA, CDR3 protein. D genes are given only for firm matches. Not all rows give a size; the values are once, few, many and, for expanded clones, a class.

v_call: TRBV7-9; clone_size: -; j_call: TRBJ2-2; cdr3_length: 17; d_call: TRBD2; cdr3_nt: TGTGCCAGCAGCCCCGCCAGGAATAGCGGGGGGACCGGGGAGCTGTTTTTT; cdr3_aa: CASSPARNSGGTGELFF
v_call: TRBV5-5; clone_size: many; j_call: TRBJ1-4; cdr3_length: 16; d_call: -; cdr3_nt: TGTGCCAGCACCGAACTACCCGGACAGTTTAATGAAAAACTGTTTTTT; cdr3_aa: CASTELPGQFNEKLFF
v_call: TRBV27; clone_size: few; j_call: TRBJ1-1; cdr3_length: 11; d_call: -; cdr3_nt: TGTGCCAGCATGACAGCGACTGAAGCTTTCTTT; cdr3_aa: CASMTATEAFF
v_call: TRBV4-1; clone_size: -; j_call: TRBJ2-7; cdr3_length: 15; d_call: -; cdr3_nt: TGCGCCAGCAGCCTGGGACCCTCGGCCACCTACGAGCAGTACTTC; cdr3_aa: CASSLGPSATYEQYF
v_call: TRBV12-3/TRBV12-4; clone_size: -; j_call: TRBJ2-1; cdr3_length: 16; d_call: TRBD2; cdr3_nt: TGTGCCAGCAGTGGCAGACTAGCGGGGGCGTACAATGAGCAGTTCTTC; cdr3_aa: CASSGRLAGAYNEQFF
v_call: TRBV9; clone_size: many; j_call: TRBJ1-4; cdr3_length: 17; d_call: -; cdr3_nt: TGTGCCAGCAGCCCCCAGGATGAACGGGAAGTCGGTGAAAAACTGTTTTTT; cdr3_aa: CASSPQDEREVGEKLFF
v_call: TRBV20-1; clone_size: -; j_call: TRBJ1-1; cdr3_length: 11; d_call: -; cdr3_nt: TGCAGGACTGACAGTTACACTGAAGCTTTCTTT; cdr3_aa: CRTDSYTEAFF
v_call: TRBV3-1; clone_size: many; j_call: TRBJ1-6; cdr3_length: 17; d_call: -; cdr3_nt: TGTGCCAGCAGCCAAGGAGTTTGGGACCCTCATAATTCACCCCTCCACTTT; cdr3_aa: CASSQGVWDPHNSPLHF
v_call: TRBV20-1; clone_size: -; j_call: TRBJ1-5; cdr3_length: 14; d_call: TRBD1; cdr3_nt: TGCAGTGCCCCAGTTGACAGGGATAATCAGCCCCAGCATTTT; cdr3_aa: CSAPVDRDNQPQHF
v_call: TRBV28; clone_size: many; j_call: TRBJ1-6; cdr3_length: 14; d_call: -; cdr3_nt: TGTGCCAGCAGTTTTATGCAGGGCACTTCACCCCTCCACTTT; cdr3_aa: CASSFMQGTSPLHF
v_call: TRBV7-2; clone_size: -; j_call: TRBJ1-6; cdr3_length: 12; d_call: -; cdr3_nt: TGTGCCAGCAGCTTAGTCATTTCACCCCTCCACTTT; cdr3_aa: CASSLVISPLHF
v_call: TRBV9; clone_size: many; j_call: TRBJ1-1; cdr3_length: 18; d_call: TRBD1; cdr3_nt: TGTGCCAGCAGCGCGGGGCCCGGGACAGGGTCCGGTTACACTGAAGCTTTCTTT; cdr3_aa: CASSAGPGTGSGYTEAFF
v_call: TRBV10-3; clone_size: few; j_call: TRBJ1-3; cdr3_length: 15; d_call: -; cdr3_nt: TGTGCCATCAGCATTCAGGCGAACTCTGGAAACACCATATATTTT; cdr3_aa: CAISIQANSGNTIYF
v_call: TRBV4-3; clone_size: few; j_call: TRBJ2-7; cdr3_length: 14; d_call: -; cdr3_nt: TGCGCCAGCAGCCCCGCCTTAGAAATCTCCGAGCAGTACTTC; cdr3_aa: CASSPALEISEQYF
v_call: TRBV2; clone_size: many; j_call: TRBJ1-4; cdr3_length: 16; d_call: TRBD1; cdr3_nt: TGTGCCAGCAGTGAAGTCGGAGGGGGCTATGGTGAAAAACTGTTTTTT; cdr3_aa: CASSEVGGGYGEKLFF
v_call: TRBV11-2; clone_size: -; j_call: TRBJ2-1; cdr3_length: 14; d_call: TRBD1; cdr3_nt: TGTGCCAGCAGCTTCGACAGGGGCTACAATGAGCAGTTCTTC; cdr3_aa: CASSFDRGYNEQFF
v_call: TRBV5-6; clone_size: -; j_call: TRBJ2-2; cdr3_length: 15; d_call: TRBD2; cdr3_nt: TGTGCCAGCAGCTTTAGCGGGATTCGCACCGGGGAGCTGTTTTTT; cdr3_aa: CASSFSGIRTGELFF
v_call: TRBV10-2; clone_size: few; j_call: TRBJ2-3; cdr3_length: 14; d_call: TRBD2; cdr3_nt: TGCGCCAGCAGTAAGACTAGCAACGCAGATACGCAGTATTTT; cdr3_aa: CASSKTSNADTQYF
v_call: TRBV9; clone_size: -; j_call: TRBJ1-1; cdr3_length: 13; d_call: -; cdr3_nt: TGTGCCAGCAGCATAGTAGGGAACACTGAAGCTTTCTTT; cdr3_aa: CASSIVGNTEAFF
v_call: TRBV5-1; clone_size: many; j_call: TRBJ1-3; cdr3_length: 24; d_call: TRBD1; cdr3_nt: TGCGCCAGCAGCTTGCGTGGACAGGGGTCTTCTACGGCAACGTTCCTCAACTCTGGAAACACCATATATTTT; cdr3_aa: CASSLRGQGSSTATFLNSGNTIYF
v_call: TRBV20-1; clone_size: many; j_call: TRBJ2-5; cdr3_length: 14; d_call: TRBD2; cdr3_nt: TGCAGTGCTGGGTTCGGGGGGGACCAAGAGACCCAGTACTTC; cdr3_aa: CSAGFGGDQETQYF
v_call: TRBV15; clone_size: many; j_call: TRBJ2-5; cdr3_length: 15; d_call: -; cdr3_nt: TGTGCCACCAGCAGAGATAGAAAGCGCCAAGAGACCCAGTACTTC; cdr3_aa: CATSRDRKRQETQYF
v_call: TRBV5-1; clone_size: -; j_call: TRBJ2-4; cdr3_length: 16; d_call: -; cdr3_nt: TGCGCCAGCAGCTTGGAGGGCAGCCTAGCCAAAAACATTCAGTACTTC; cdr3_aa: CASSLEGSLAKNIQYF
v_call: TRBV20-1; clone_size: many; j_call: TRBJ1-3; cdr3_length: 14; d_call: -; cdr3_nt: TGCAGTGCTAGTCAGGGGCTGTCGGGAAACACCATATATTTT; cdr3_aa: CSASQGLSGNTIYF
v_call: TRBV7-9; clone_size: many; j_call: TRBJ2-2; cdr3_length: 15; d_call: -; cdr3_nt: TGTGCCAGCAGCTTGGTCCAGGGGAGCACCGGGGAGCTGTTTTTT; cdr3_aa: CASSLVQGSTGELFF
v_call: TRBV7-2; clone_size: many; j_call: TRBJ2-3; cdr3_length: 12; d_call: -; cdr3_nt: TGTGCCAGTGGCCAGGGGACAGATACGCAGTATTTT; cdr3_aa: CASGQGTDTQYF
v_call: TRBV6-2/TRBV6-3; clone_size: many; j_call: TRBJ2-4; cdr3_length: 13; d_call: TRBD1; cdr3_nt: TGTGCCAGCAGCTGGGACAGCAAAAACATTCAGTACTTC; cdr3_aa: CASSWDSKNIQYF
v_call: TRBV7-2; clone_size: many; j_call: TRBJ1-1; cdr3_length: 16; d_call: -; cdr3_nt: TGTGCCAGCAGCTTAGGAGGGGGGGCCGTGAACACTGAAGCTTTCTTT; cdr3_aa: CASSLGGGAVNTEAFF
v_call: TRBV12-3/TRBV12-4; clone_size: -; j_call: TRBJ2-7; cdr3_length: 14; d_call: -; cdr3_nt: TGTGCCAGCAGTTTCTCAGGGTCAGCCTACGAGCAGTACTTC; cdr3_aa: CASSFSGSAYEQYF
v_call: TRBV9; clone_size: many; j_call: TRBJ2-3; cdr3_length: 15; d_call: TRBD2; cdr3_nt: TGTGCCAGCAGCGTAGAGGGGACTAGTACAGATACGCAGTATTTT; cdr3_aa: CASSVEGTSTDTQYF
v_call: TRBV10-3; clone_size: few; j_call: TRBJ2-7; cdr3_length: 15; d_call: TRBD1; cdr3_nt: TGTGCCATCAGTGATTCGGACAGGTTCTCCTACGAGCAGTACTTC; cdr3_aa: CAISDSDRFSYEQYF
v_call: TRBV28; clone_size: -; j_call: TRBJ1-5; cdr3_length: 14; d_call: TRBD1; cdr3_nt: TGTGCCAGCAGTTTAAGGGACAGGGAGGTGTTTTTGCATTTT; cdr3_aa: CASSLRDREVFLHF
v_call: TRBV4-2; clone_size: -; j_call: TRBJ2-1; cdr3_length: 13; d_call: -; cdr3_nt: TGTGCCAGCAGCCCCCCGGCTGGGAATGAGCAGTTCTTC; cdr3_aa: CASSPPAGNEQFF
v_call: TRBV24-1; clone_size: few; j_call: TRBJ1-3; cdr3_length: 14; d_call: -; cdr3_nt: TGTGCCACCAGTGACACCTACTCTGGAAACACCATATATTTT; cdr3_aa: CATSDTYSGNTIYF
v_call: TRBV18; clone_size: many; j_call: TRBJ2-1; cdr3_length: 14; d_call: -; cdr3_nt: TGTGCCAGCTCACCACCTAGCGGCTACAATGAGCAGTTCTTC; cdr3_aa: CASSPPSGYNEQFF
v_call: TRBV29-1; clone_size: -; j_call: TRBJ2-3; cdr3_length: 14; d_call: TRBD1; cdr3_nt: TGCAGCGTTGCTACAGGGGCAGCCACAGATACGCAGTATTTT; cdr3_aa: CSVATGAATDTQYF
v_call: TRBV5-1; clone_size: -; j_call: TRBJ2-3; cdr3_length: 16; d_call: TRBD2; cdr3_nt: TGCGCCAGCAGCTTGGCCGGGACTAGGTCTCAAGATACGCAGTATTTT; cdr3_aa: CASSLAGTRSQDTQYF
v_call: TRBV20-1; clone_size: many; j_call: TRBJ1-2; cdr3_length: 16; d_call: TRBD1; cdr3_nt: TGCAGTGCTGGCCTGACAGGGGGGGAACTTCGTTATGGCTACACCTTC; cdr3_aa: CSAGLTGGELRYGYTF
v_call: TRBV19; clone_size: many; j_call: TRBJ1-5; cdr3_length: 16; d_call: -; cdr3_nt: TGTGCCAGTAGTATAAAAGGCAGCTATAGCAATCAGCCCCAGCATTTT; cdr3_aa: CASSIKGSYSNQPQHF
v_call: TRBV27; clone_size: many; j_call: TRBJ1-5; cdr3_length: 15; d_call: TRBD1; cdr3_nt: TGTGCCAGCAGAATGGGGACAGCCAGCAATCAGCCCCAGCATTTT; cdr3_aa: CASRMGTASNQPQHF
v_call: TRBV6-2/TRBV6-3; clone_size: -; j_call: TRBJ2-7; cdr3_length: 16; d_call: -; cdr3_nt: TGTGCCAGCAGTTACAGGGAGATCGCCCGATCCTACGAGCAGTACTTC; cdr3_aa: CASSYREIARSYEQYF
v_call: TRBV20-1; clone_size: many; j_call: TRBJ1-2; cdr3_length: 15; d_call: -; cdr3_nt: TGCAGTGCTAGAGAGCAAGGGTCAGGAGGTCTTGGCTACACCTTC; cdr3_aa: CSAREQGSGGLGYTF
v_call: TRBV15; clone_size: many; j_call: TRBJ1-3; cdr3_length: 17; d_call: -; cdr3_nt: TGTGCCACCAGCAGACAACGCGGCGTGCAATCTGGAAACACCATATATTTT; cdr3_aa: CATSRQRGVQSGNTIYF
v_call: TRBV20-1; clone_size: few; j_call: TRBJ1-1; cdr3_length: 14; d_call: TRBD1; cdr3_nt: TGCAGTGCTAGAGAGACAGGGGAAGGCCCTGAAGCTTTCTTT; cdr3_aa: CSARETGEGPEAFF
v_call: TRBV9; clone_size: many; j_call: TRBJ2-2; cdr3_length: 14; d_call: -; cdr3_nt: TGTGCCAGCAGCGTAGGTTGGAGGGCCGGGGAGCTGTTTTTT; cdr3_aa: CASSVGWRAGELFF
v_call: TRBV7-9; clone_size: few; j_call: TRBJ1-2; cdr3_length: 16; d_call: -; cdr3_nt: TGTGCCAGCAGCCTTTATTCCGGGGGACCTAACTATGGCTACACCTTC; cdr3_aa: CASSLYSGGPNYGYTF
v_call: TRBV29-1; clone_size: many; j_call: TRBJ1-2; cdr3_length: 11; d_call: -; cdr3_nt: TGCAGCGTCAGGTGGGGGGATGGCTACACCTTC; cdr3_aa: CSVRWGDGYTF
v_call: TRBV4-2; clone_size: many; j_call: TRBJ2-7; cdr3_length: 14; d_call: TRBD1; cdr3_nt: TGTGCCAGCAGCCAGACAGGGAGTTCCTACGAGCAGTACTTC; cdr3_aa: CASSQTGSSYEQYF
v_call: TRBV7-2; clone_size: many; j_call: TRBJ1-5; cdr3_length: 14; d_call: -; cdr3_nt: TGTGCCAGCAGCTTCTTAGGGGGAGGTCAGCCCCAGCATTTT; cdr3_aa: CASSFLGGGQPQHF
v_call: TRBV12-3/TRBV12-4; clone_size: -; j_call: TRBJ2-7; cdr3_length: 14; d_call: -; cdr3_nt: TGTGCCAGCAGTTTAGAACAGGGAAACTACGAGCAGTACTTC; cdr3_aa: CASSLEQGNYEQYF
v_call: TRBV29-1; clone_size: many; j_call: TRBJ2-3; cdr3_length: 14; d_call: TRBD1; cdr3_nt: TGCAGCGTTGAAGGGGACAGGGGCCCAGATACGCAGTATTTT; cdr3_aa: CSVEGDRGPDTQYF